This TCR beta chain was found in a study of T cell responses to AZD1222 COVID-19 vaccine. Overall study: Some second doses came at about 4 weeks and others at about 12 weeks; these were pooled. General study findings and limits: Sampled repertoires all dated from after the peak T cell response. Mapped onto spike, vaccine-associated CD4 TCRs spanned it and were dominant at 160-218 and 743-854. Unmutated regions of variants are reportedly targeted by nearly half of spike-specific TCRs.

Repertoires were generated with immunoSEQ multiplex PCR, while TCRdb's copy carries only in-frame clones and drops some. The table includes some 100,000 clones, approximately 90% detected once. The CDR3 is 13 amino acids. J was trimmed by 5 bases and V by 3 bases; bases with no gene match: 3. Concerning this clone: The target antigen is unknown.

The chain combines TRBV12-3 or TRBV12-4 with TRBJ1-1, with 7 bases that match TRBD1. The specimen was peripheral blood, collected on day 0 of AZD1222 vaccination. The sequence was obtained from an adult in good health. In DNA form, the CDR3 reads TGTGCCAGCAGTTTCCCAGGGGGGACTGAAGCTTTCTTT. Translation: CASSFPGGTEAFF.